This T cell receptor beta chain was recorded in a study of sequential checkpoint blockade in melanoma. Overall study context: Around 90 pretreatment tumor DNA samples were TCRβ immunosequenced.

Assay used: immunoSEQ multiplex PCR; TCRdb lists only in-frame clones, some missing. This sample has around 2,900 clones, with roughly 21% found just once. Treatment meaning: randomized to nivolumab then ipilimumab (arm A) or the reverse (arm B). There are 15 residues in the CDR3. Trimming removed 5 bases from V and 2 bases from J, with 13 bases in between. Germline lookup yields CDR1 LNHDA and CDR2 SQIVND (reference sequence). This chain links TRBV19 with TRBJ1-5; TRBD1 is a possible D gene (6 bases). Source: tumor tissue (inferred from file names), taken from a patient given nivolumab and ipilimumab in sequence. This receptor was taken from a human donor with melanoma. The CDR3 region is CASSQGRFGNQPQHF. CDR3 bases: TGTGCCAGTAGTCAGGGGCGCTTTGGCAATCAGCCCCAGCATTTT.